This T cell receptor (beta chain) was sequenced for a study of OX40 agonist ivuxolimab in advanced cancers. V was trimmed by 4 bases and J by 8 bases, leaving 17 bases between them. The CDR3 has 14 residues. Germline V gene sequence: CDR1 SGHVS, CDR2 FNYEAQ. Produced via immunoSEQ multiplex PCR; TCRdb's table is partial and in-frame only. The sample includes 45,000 to 60,000 clones, roughly 80% of them seen just once. The genes are TRBV7-6 and TRBJ2-5; D is uncertain. The sequencing here drew on CD4+ or CD8+ T cells sorted from blood, taken in a trial of the OX40 agonist ivuxolimab. The origin of this receptor is an adult with an advanced solid tumor such as melanoma, head and neck, liver or kidney cancer. CDR3 coding DNA: TGTGCCAGCAGCTCGGAACTGGGAAAGAGTACCCAGTACTTC. This gives the protein CASSSELGKSTQYF.